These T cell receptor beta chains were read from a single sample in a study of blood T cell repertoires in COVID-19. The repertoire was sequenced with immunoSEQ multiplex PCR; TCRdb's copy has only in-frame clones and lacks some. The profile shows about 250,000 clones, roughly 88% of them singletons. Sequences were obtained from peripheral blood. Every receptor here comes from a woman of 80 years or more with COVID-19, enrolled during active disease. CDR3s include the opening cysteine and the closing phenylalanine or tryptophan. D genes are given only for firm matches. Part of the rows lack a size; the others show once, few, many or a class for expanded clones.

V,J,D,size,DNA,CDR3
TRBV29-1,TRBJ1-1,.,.,TGCAGCGTTAACCCGGGGGGGGCCCGGGGCACTGAAGCTTTCTTT,CSVNPGGARGTEAFF
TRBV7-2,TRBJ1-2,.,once,TGTGCCAGCAGCCCCTGGGGGGGGGATCCCTATGGCTACACCTTC,CASSPWGGDPYGYTF
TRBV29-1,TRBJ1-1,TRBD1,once,TGCAGCGTTGATGAGGGGGCCTACACTGAAGCTTTCTTT,CSVDEGAYTEAFF
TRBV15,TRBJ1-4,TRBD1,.,TGTGCCACCAGCAGAGATACAAGGGGGCGGGAAAAACTGTTTTTT,CATSRDTRGREKLFF
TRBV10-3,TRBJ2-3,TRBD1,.,TGTGCCATCAGTCCACAGACAGGGGGGACAGATACGCAGTATTTT,CAISPQTGGTDTQYF
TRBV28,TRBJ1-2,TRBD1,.,TGTGCCAGCAGTTTAGGGACAGGAGGTGACTATGGCTACACCTTC,CASSLGTGGDYGYTF
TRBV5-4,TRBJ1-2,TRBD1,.,TGTGCCAGCAGCCCCCGGGACAGCTATGGCTACACCTTC,CASSPRDSYGYTF
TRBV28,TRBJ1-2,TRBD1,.,TGTGCCAGCAGTTATGGGACAGGAACGGGCGGCTACACCTTC,CASSYGTGTGGYTF
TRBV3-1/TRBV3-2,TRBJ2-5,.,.,TGTGCCAGCAGCCCCTCGCAGAGGCAAGAGACCCAGTACTTC,CASSPSQRQETQYF
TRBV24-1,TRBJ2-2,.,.,TGTGCCACCAGTGATCCGGCGACTAGTTCGACCGGGGAGCTGTTTTTT,CATSDPATSSTGELFF
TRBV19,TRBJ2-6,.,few,TGTGCCAGTAAGACGGGACAAGGGGGGGCCAACGTCCTGACTTTC,CASKTGQGGANVLTF
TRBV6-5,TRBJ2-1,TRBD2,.,TGTGCCAGCAGTCGGGGAATAGCGGGGAACAATGAGCAGTTCTTC,CASSRGIAGNNEQFF
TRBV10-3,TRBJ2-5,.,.,TGTGCCATCAGTGACCATAGCCAAGAGACCCAGTACTTC,CAISDHSQETQYF
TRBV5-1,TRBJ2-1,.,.,TGCGCCAGCAGCTTGGCAACAAACTACAATGAGCAGTTCTTC,CASSLATNYNEQFF
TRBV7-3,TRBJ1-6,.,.,TGTGCCAGCAGCTACGGAACAGGGCCTAATTCACCCCTCCACTTT,CASSYGTGPNSPLHF
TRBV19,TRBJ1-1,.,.,TGTGCCAGTAGTGGCGGGGCTAGGACTGAAGCTTTCTTT,CASSGGARTEAFF
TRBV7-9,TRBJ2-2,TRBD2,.,TGTGCCAGCAGCTTAATCTGGGACGCGGGGGGCCCTCCCGGGGAGCTGTTTTTT,CASSLIWDAGGPPGELFF
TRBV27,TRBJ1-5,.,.,TGTGCCGCGGGGAGCCTCAATCAGCCCCAGCATTTT,CAAGSLNQPQHF
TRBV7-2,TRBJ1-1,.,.,TGTGCCAGCAGCGACACCCACCAGAACACTGAAGCTTTCTTT,CASSDTHQNTEAFF
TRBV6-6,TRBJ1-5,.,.,TGTGCCAGCAGACCGTCGGCGGCCAATCAGCCCCAGCATTTT,CASRPSAANQPQHF
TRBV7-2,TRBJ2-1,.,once,TGTGCCAGCAGCTTACGCTCCTACAATGAGCAGTTCTTC,CASSLRSYNEQFF
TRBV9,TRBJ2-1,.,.,TGTGCCAGCAGCGTAGACCGTGGGCGGCAGTTCTTC,CASSVDRGRQFF
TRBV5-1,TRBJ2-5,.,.,TGCGCCAGCAGCCCTAATGAACGAGAGACCCAGTACTTC,CASSPNERETQYF
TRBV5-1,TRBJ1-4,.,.,TGCGCCAGCAGCCTAACAGTAACAGGAGTTGCAACTAATGAAAAACTGTTTTTT,CASSLTVTGVATNEKLFF
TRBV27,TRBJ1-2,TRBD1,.,TGTGCCAGCAGTTTACCTGGACAGGGCCCGGATGGCTACACCTTC,CASSLPGQGPDGYTF
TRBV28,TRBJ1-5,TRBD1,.,TGTGCCAGCAGACCACAGGGGGGTCAGCCCCAGCATTTT,CASRPQGGQPQHF
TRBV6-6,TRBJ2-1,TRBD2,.,TGTGCCAGCAGCCGCACGGGGGGGACCAATGAGCAGTTCTTC,CASSRTGGTNEQFF
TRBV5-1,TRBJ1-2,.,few,TGCGCCAGCAGCTTGGAGGATCTCAGGAGCTACACCTTC,CASSLEDLRSYTF
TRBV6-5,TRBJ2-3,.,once,TGTGCCAGCAGCCTCGGACAGGGAGGGAGTGTTGTTGGGTATTTT,CASSLGQGGSVVGYF
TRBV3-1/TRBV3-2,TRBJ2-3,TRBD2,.,TGTGCCAGCAGCTCGCACCCGCCGACTAGCGGGGGTACGCAGTATTTT,CASSSHPPTSGGTQYF
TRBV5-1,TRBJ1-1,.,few,TGCGCCAGCAGCTCCGGGACAATGAACACTGAAGCTTTCTTT,CASSSGTMNTEAFF
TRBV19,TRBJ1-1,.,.,TGTGCCAGTAGTATAGCCGGGGTTTTGACCACTGAAGCTTTCTTT,CASSIAGVLTTEAFF
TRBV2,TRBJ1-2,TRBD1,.,TGTGCCAGCAGTGATATAGGGACAGACTATGGCTACACCTTC,CASSDIGTDYGYTF
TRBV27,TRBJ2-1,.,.,TGTGCCAGCAGAAAGGGGCTCTACAATGAGCAGTTCTTC,CASRKGLYNEQFF
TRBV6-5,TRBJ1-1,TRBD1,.,TGTGCCAGCAGGAATAGGGGGCTGGGTGAAGCTTTCTTT,CASRNRGLGEAFF
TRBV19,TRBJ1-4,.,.,TGTGCCAGTAGTGTCAGTGAAAAACTGTTTTTT,CASSVSEKLFF
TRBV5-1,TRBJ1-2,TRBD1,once,TGCGCCAGCAGCCTCACCGGGACAGGGAGTAAAATTAGAGGCTACACCTTC,CASSLTGTGSKIRGYTF
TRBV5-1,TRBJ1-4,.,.,TGCGCCAGCAGATGGGGGCTTAATGAAAAACTGTTTTTT,CASRWGLNEKLFF
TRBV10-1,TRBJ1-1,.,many,TGCGCCAGCAGGGCTCGGGATCGGACTGAAGCTTTCTTT,CASRARDRTEAFF
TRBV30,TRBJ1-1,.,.,TGTGCCTGGGCGGTTGATAGGGGGGCTTTCTTT,CAWAVDRGAFF
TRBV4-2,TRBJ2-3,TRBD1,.,TGTGCCAGCAGCGCGCAGGGGGGCACAGATACGCAGTATTTT,CASSAQGGTDTQYF
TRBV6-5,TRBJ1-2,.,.,TGTGCCAGCAGCCGGGGGGCTACTAACTATGGCTACACCTTC,CASSRGATNYGYTF
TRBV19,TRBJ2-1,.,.,TGTGCCAGTAGTATTTCAGTGTCCCTCTACAATGAGCAGTTCTTC,CASSISVSLYNEQFF
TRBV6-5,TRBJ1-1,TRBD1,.,TGTGCCAGCAGTTACCCGGACAGGAACATGAACACTGAAGCTTTCTTT,CASSYPDRNMNTEAFF
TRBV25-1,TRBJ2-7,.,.,TGTGCCAGCAGTGACCCCGGGACTCAGTACGAGCAGTACTTC,CASSDPGTQYEQYF
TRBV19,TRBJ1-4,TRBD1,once,TGTGCCAGTAGGGAGGGGGCGGATGAAAAACTGTTTTTT,CASREGADEKLFF
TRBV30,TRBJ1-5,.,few,TGTGCCTGGAGTGTAGGTCGGGATCAGCCCCAGCATTTT,CAWSVGRDQPQHF
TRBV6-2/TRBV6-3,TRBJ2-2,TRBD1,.,TGTGCCAGCAACCCGGGACAGTACACCGGGGAGCTGTTTTTT,CASNPGQYTGELFF
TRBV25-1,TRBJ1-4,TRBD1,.,TGTGCCAGCAGTTCCCAGGGGGCAACTAATGAAAAACTGTTTTTT,CASSSQGATNEKLFF
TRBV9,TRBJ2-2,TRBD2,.,TGTGCCAGCAGCGTAAGAAGCGGGGGGCTGAACACCGGGGAGCTGTTTTTT,CASSVRSGGLNTGELFF
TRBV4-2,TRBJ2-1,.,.,TGTGCCAGCAGCCAACCAAGTGCAGGTGAGCAGTTCTTC,CASSQPSAGEQFF
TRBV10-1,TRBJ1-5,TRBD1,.,TGCGCCAGCAGGGACAGGGTATATCAGCCCCAGCATTTT,CASRDRVYQPQHF
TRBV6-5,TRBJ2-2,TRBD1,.,TGTGCCAGTCGGGACAGCTTGAACACCGGGGAGCTGTTTTTT,CASRDSLNTGELFF